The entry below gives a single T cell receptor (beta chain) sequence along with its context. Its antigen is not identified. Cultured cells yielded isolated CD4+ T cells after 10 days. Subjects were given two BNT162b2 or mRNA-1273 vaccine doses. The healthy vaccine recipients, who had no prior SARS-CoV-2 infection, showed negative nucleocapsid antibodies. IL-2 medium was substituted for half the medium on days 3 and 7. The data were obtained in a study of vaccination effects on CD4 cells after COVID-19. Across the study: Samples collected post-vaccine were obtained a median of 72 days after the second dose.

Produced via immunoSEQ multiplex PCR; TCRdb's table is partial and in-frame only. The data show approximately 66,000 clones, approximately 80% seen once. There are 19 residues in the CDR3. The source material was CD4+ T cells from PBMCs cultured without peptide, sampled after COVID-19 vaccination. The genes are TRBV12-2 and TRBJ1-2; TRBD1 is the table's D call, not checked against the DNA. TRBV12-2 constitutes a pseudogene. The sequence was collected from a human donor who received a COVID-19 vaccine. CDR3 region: CASRLGCSLRTGTCYGYTF. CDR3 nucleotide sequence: TGTGCAAGTCGCTTAGGATGTTCCCTGCGGACAGGGACTTGCTATGGCTACACCTTC.